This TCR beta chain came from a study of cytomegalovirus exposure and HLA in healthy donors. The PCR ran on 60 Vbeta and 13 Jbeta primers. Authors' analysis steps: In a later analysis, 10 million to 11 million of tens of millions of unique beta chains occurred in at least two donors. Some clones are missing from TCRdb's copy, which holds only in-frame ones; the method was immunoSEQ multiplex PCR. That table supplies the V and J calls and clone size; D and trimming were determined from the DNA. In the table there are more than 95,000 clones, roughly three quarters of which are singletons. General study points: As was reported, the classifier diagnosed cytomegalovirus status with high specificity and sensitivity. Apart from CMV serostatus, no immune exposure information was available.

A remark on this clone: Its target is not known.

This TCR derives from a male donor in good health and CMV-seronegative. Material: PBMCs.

The chain's CDR3 is CASSRTRGPDTQYF. For the CDR3, the DNA is TGTGCCAGCAGCCGGACTAGAGGCCCCGATACGCAGTATTTT. This sequence joins TRBV7-9 and TRBJ2-3; 7 bases fit TRBD2. This CDR3 comprises 14 residues. CDR1 and CDR2 (germline): SEHNR, FQNEAQ (reference sequence). After removal of 5 bases from V and 6 bases from J, the junction contained 8 bases not matched to a gene.